Listed here are 24 T cell receptor beta chains from one sample, sequenced in a study of blood T cell repertoires in COVID-19. The method was immunoSEQ multiplex PCR; TCRdb's version includes in-frame clones alone and lacks a portion of them. The table lists 240,000 or so clones, approximately 90% of them singletons. Sequenced sample: peripheral blood. The origin of the receptors is a woman aged 40 to 55 who had recovered from COVID-19.

V and J are TRBV7-3 and TRBJ2-5; 9 positions match TRBD2. The V segment lost 2 bases and the J segment 5 bases; nucleotides outside the gene matches: 3. Germline values: CDR1 SGHTA, CDR2 FQGTGA. This CDR3 has 14 residues. CDR3 loop: CASSLGAGGETQYF. CDR3 DNA sequence: TGTGCCAGCAGCTTAGGGGCGGGAGGGGAGACCCAGTACTTC. The whole variable domain, remainder taken from reference TRBV7-3 and TRBJ2-5, is GAGVSQTPSNKVTEKGKYVELRCDPISGHTALYWYRQSLGQGPEFLIYFQGTGAADDSGLPNDRFFAVRPEGSVSTLKIQRTERGDSAVYLCASSLGAGGETQYFGPGTRLLVL.

V and J are TRBV12-5 and TRBJ2-7; 10 bases are a match to TRBD2. V shed 1 base and J 3 bases; nucleotides not matched to a gene: 3. Germline CDR1 is LGHNT and CDR2 is FRNRAP. The CDR3 extends over 15 amino acids. The CDR3: CASGLGAGGDYEQYF. The CDR3 DNA follows: TGTGCTAGTGGTTTGGGAGCGGGAGGGGACTACGAGCAGTACTTC.

CDR3 protein: CASSTRSGGTQYF. CDR3 nucleotides: TGTGCCAGCAGCACCCGCTCCGGGGGGACCCAGTACTTC. V usage is TRBV9 and J usage is TRBJ2-5; weak D call: TRBD2 (6 bases). This CDR3 contains 13 residues. The germline CDR1 and CDR2 sequences are SGDLS and YYNGEE. The ends were cut back, 4 bases at V and 7 bases at J, with 14 bases in the middle.

The chain is built from TRBV29-1 and TRBJ2-3; 7 bases map to TRBD2. The CDR3 spans 14 residues. Looked up from germline, CDR1 is SQVTM and CDR2 is ANQGSEA. V trimming: 3 bases; J trimming: 1 base; junction bases outside the gene matches: 4. This CDR3 reads CSVDGGVRTDTQYF. CDR3 coding DNA: TGCAGCGTTGATGGGGGGGTGCGCACAGATACGCAGTATTTT.

The rearrangement links TRBV30 to TRBJ2-1, with D perhaps TRBD1 (6 bases). Trimming pared 2 bases from V and 4 bases from J, leaving 12 bases between. This CDR3 spans 14 amino acids. Per germline, CDR1 GTSNPN and CDR2 SVGIG (reference sequence). The CDR3, as DNA: TGTGCCTGGAGTTGGCTGGGGGCGTACAATGAGCAGTTCTTC. Translation: CAWSWLGAYNEQFF.

The rearrangement uses TRBV19 and TRBJ2-1, with 11 bases fitting TRBD2. Germline V lookup: CDR1 LNHDA, CDR2 SQIVND (reference sequence). This CDR3 is built from 15 residues. The V segment lost 5 bases and the J segment 3 bases; nucleotides outside the gene matches: 3. The CDR3 region has the DNA TGTGCCAGTAGTCAGACTAGCGGGGACTACAATGAGCAGTTCTTC. It codes for CASSQTSGDYNEQFF.

The rearrangement joins TRBV21-1 to TRBJ2-1; TRBD2 was called by the table and not checked on the DNA. TRBV21-1 is labeled a pseudogene. The length of the CDR3 is 17 residues. The CDR3 bases are TGTGCCAGCAGAAACACCGGGACTAGCGGGAGGGGCATTGAGCAGTTCTTC. It encodes CASRNTGTSGRGIEQFF.

The chain carries TRBV5-8 and TRBJ1-2, with D possibly matching TRBD1 (6 bases). There are 11 residues in the CDR3. Trimming shortened V by 10 bases and J by 9 bases, and 16 bases separated the two germline ends. Germline loops: CDR1 SGHTS, CDR2 YDEGEE. The CDR3 protein is CALGGRGSYTF. DNA for the CDR3: TGTGCCCTCGGGGGGCGGGGGAGCTACACCTTC.

This rearrangement joins TRBV10-3 to TRBJ1-5; D possibly corresponds to TRBD1 (5 bases). Germline CDR1 reads ENHRY; CDR2 reads SYGVKD. This CDR3 comprises 16 residues. Trimming left V 6 bases short and J 0 bases short, with 15 bases between. In DNA, the CDR3 is TGTGCCATCAGCGCAGTAGGGGATTATAGCAATCAGCCCCAGCATTTT. Residues: CAISAVGDYSNQPQHF.

This clone was observed many times. V and J are TRBV25-1 and TRBJ2-2, with 8 bases identical to TRBD1. The CDR3 length is 13 residues. J was trimmed by 6 bases and V by 5 bases; bases with no gene match: 2. Germline loops: CDR1 MGHDK, CDR2 SYGVNS. In DNA, the CDR3 is TGTGCCAGCAGTCGGACAGGGCCCGGGGAGCTGTTTTTT. Amino acid sequence: CASSRTGPGELFF. The full variable domain, with the rest looked up from reference TRBV25-1 and TRBJ2-2, is EADIYQTPRYLVIGTGKKITLECSQTMGHDKMYWYQQDPGMELHLIHYSYGVNSTEKGDLSSESTVSRIRTEHFPLTLESARPSHTSQYLCASSRTGPGELFFGEGSRLTVL.

This clone was detected only once. The chain joins TRBV11-3 to TRBJ2-1; D perhaps matches TRBD2 (6 bases). Germline V gene lookup returns CDR1 SGHNT and CDR2 YENEEA. V lost 5 bases and J 2 bases, leaving 16 bases between the germline ends. This CDR3 comprises 16 residues. CDR3 sequence (DNA): TGTGCCAGCAGCCCGCGGGGAGCGGCCGCCTACAATGAGCAGTTCTTC. Its translation is CASSPRGAAAYNEQFF.

The chain couples TRBV14 to TRBJ1-4, with 9 bases aligning to TRBD1. Per the germline V gene, CDR1 is SGHDN and CDR2 is FVKESK. This CDR3 is 15 amino acids long. Trimming at V came to 4 bases and at J to 8 bases, leaving 8 bases not matched to a gene. Here the CDR3 DNA reads TGTGCCAGCAGCCTTCAACAGGGGGCTTGGGAAAAACTGTTTTTT. Translating it yields CASSLQQGAWEKLFF.

This clone has only one observation. The J gene is TRBJ1-6, the V gene TRBV9, with D tentatively TRBD1 (5 bases). The CDR3 is made up of 17 amino acids. CDR1 SGDLS and CDR2 YYNGEE come from the germline V gene. V lost 0 bases and J 3 bases, leaving 13 bases between the germline ends. The DNA of the CDR3 is TGTGCCAGCAGCGTAGGGGGAGGGGCCCGCTATAATTCACCCCTCCACTTT. Its translation is CASSVGGGARYNSPLHF.

The chain recombines TRBV19 with TRBJ1-5; TRBD1 matches 7 bases. V shed 6 bases, J shed 3 bases, and the junction held 11 bases outside the gene matches. The CDR3 is made up of 16 amino acids. Germline CDR1 and CDR2: LNHDA and SQIVND (reference sequence). CDR3 DNA: TGTGCCAGTAGGACCACAGGGGCTGCTCCCAATCAGCCCCAGCATTTT. Protein product: CASRTTGAAPNQPQHF.

The J gene is TRBJ2-7, the V gene TRBV24-1; D perhaps matches TRBD2 (6 bases). Germline loops: CDR1 KGHDR, CDR2 SFDVKD. Trimming took 3 bases from V and 3 from J, leaving 11 bases between them. This CDR3 region has 14 residues. CDR3 loop: CATSDVGGGYEQYF. The CDR3 DNA reads TGTGCCACCAGTGATGTGGGAGGAGGCTACGAGCAGTACTTC.

This clone has a handful of counts. This rearrangement joins TRBV29-1 to TRBJ1-2, with a possible D match to TRBD1 (5 bases). V shed 8 bases and J shed 8 bases, with 21 bases lying between them. The V gene's germline CDR1 is SQVTM and CDR2 ANQGSEA. The length of the CDR3 is 13 residues. This CDR3 reads CSTLGGAASGYTF. The CDR3 DNA sequence: TGCAGCACCCTAGGAGGGGCCGCTTCCGGCTACACCTTC.

This clone was observed a few times. The V and J genes are TRBV6-5 and TRBJ1-6; 7 bases align to TRBD1. Unmatched junction bases numbered 5, after V lost 6 bases and J lost 9 bases. Germline CDR1 MNHEY, CDR2 SVGAGI. This CDR3 spans 13 amino acids. The CDR3 nucleotides are TGTGCCAGCAGCACCCCAGGGGGTTCACCCCTCCACTTT. Amino acids: CASSTPGGSPLHF.

This clone occurred once. The rearrangement joins TRBV9 to TRBJ2-3, with 13 bases fitting TRBD2. Germline lookup yields CDR1 SGDLS and CDR2 YYNGEE. The CDR3 length is 16 residues. J lost 2 bases, V lost 3 bases, and 3 bases had no gene match. This chain's CDR3 is CASSGLAGGTTDTQYF. The DNA for the CDR3 is TGTGCCAGCAGCGGACTAGCGGGAGGCACCACAGATACGCAGTATTTT.

This chain connects TRBV16 to TRBJ2-3, with 7 nucleotides matching TRBD2. CDR3 length: 16 amino acids. Germline CDR1 KGHSY, CDR2 FQNENV. With V trimmed by 0 bases and J by 3 bases, 6 bases remained unmatched. The chain's CDR3 is CASSQSWAGRTDTQYF. DNA of the CDR3: TGTGCCAGCAGCCAATCGTGGGCCGGGAGGACAGATACGCAGTATTTT.

This clone has only a few counts. CDR3 region: CASTRGPSEAFF. The CDR3 nucleotides read TGTGCCAGCACGCGGGGGCCCTCTGAAGCTTTCTTT. The chain combines TRBV12-3 or TRBV12-4 with TRBJ1-1, with a possible D match to TRBD1 (6 bases). Trimming took off 7 bases at V and 6 bases at J, with 12 bases between the two ends. CDR3 length: 12 amino acids.

The V and J genes are TRBV6-5 and TRBJ1-5, with D perhaps TRBD1 (6 bases). This CDR3 spans 15 amino acids. CDR1 is MNHEY and CDR2 is SVGAGI in the germline V gene. The germline V and J ends were trimmed by 2 bases and 3 bases, with 11 bases remaining between them. The CDR3 bases are TGTGCCAGCAGTTACGGGGGGGCCGCCAATCAGCCCCAGCATTTT. Translation: CASSYGGAANQPQHF.

The chain recombines TRBV11-2 with TRBJ2-7; TRBD1 might be the D (5 bases). The V and J ends lost 5 bases and 0 bases respectively, with 17 bases between them. Germline CDR1 reads SGHAT; CDR2 reads FQNNGV. The CDR3 is made up of 16 amino acids. This CDR3 is CASSDRQTGGSYEQYF. DNA of the CDR3: TGTGCCAGCAGCGACCGACAGACCGGCGGCTCCTACGAGCAGTACTTC. Filled out from reference TRBV11-2 and TRBJ2-7, the complete variable domain reads EAGVAQSPRYKIIEKRQSVAFWCNPISGHATLYWYQQILGQGPKLLIQFQNNGVVDDSQLPKDRFSAERLKGVDSTLKIQPAKLEDSAVYLCASSDRQTGGSYEQYFGPGTRLTVT.

The chain combines TRBV3-1 (or the pseudogene TRBV3-2) with TRBJ2-7, with TRBD2 identical over 8 bases. The CDR3 is 13 residues long. With V trimmed by 4 bases and J by 5 bases, 4 bases remained unmatched. CDR1 and CDR2 from the germline V gene are LGHDT and YNNKEL (reference sequence). The CDR3 here is CASSPGGPHEQYV. CDR3 sequence (DNA): TGTGCCAGCAGCCCGGGAGGGCCCCACGAGCAGTACGTC.

The J gene is TRBJ2-2, the V gene TRBV3-1 (or the pseudogene TRBV3-2); TRBD2 is a possible D gene (5 bases). The CDR3 extends over 13 amino acids. V lost 3 bases and J lost 12, with 14 bases in between. In germline, CDR1 is LGHDT, CDR2 YNNKEL (reference sequence). The CDR3 loop reads CASSHPEGSKLFF. In nucleotides, the CDR3 is TGTGCCAGCAGCCACCCCGAGGGAAGTAAGCTGTTTTTT.